What follows describes a single T cell receptor beta chain. This sample is drawn from a study of shared clonotypes between healthy human individuals. Study summary: Each donor's CD8 memory used one plate, CD8 naive two, each CD4 subset three.

This table comes from immunoSEQ multiplex PCR, and its TCRdb copy is limited to in-frame clones, with some not included. The repertoire holds more than 2,000,000 clones, with over 90% as singletons. CD4+ cells underwent separation, giving CD45RA+ naive and CD45RA-negative memory subsets. Looked up from germline, CDR1 is LNHDA and CDR2 is SQIVND (reference sequence). The CDR3 runs 16 residues. The junction had 5 bases not matched to a gene; V was cut back by 4 bases and J by 3 bases. Sequences were obtained from naive CD4+ T cells from PBMCs. Specified subset: CD45RA+ positively selected. J is TRBJ2-7 and V is TRBV19, with 14 bases identical to TRBD2. The TCR sequence derives from a young man in good health. Some clones in this sample may be carry-over from other donors' samples. Here the CDR3 DNA reads TGTGCCAGTAGTAGATCCGGGACTAGCGGGAGCTACGAGCAGTACTTC. This sequence encodes CASSRSGTSGSYEQYF.